The clone carrying this T cell receptor beta chain has a count of ten or more. The antigen remains undetermined. The entry originates in a study of T cell repertoires in cytomegalovirus infection. Background on the study: The public TCR beta signatures pointed to both CMV infection and matching HLA type. Points from the study as a whole: Summed frequency of shared TCR beta families picked out CMV carriers who also had the relevant HLA. There were HLA-C-restricted CMV-specific TCR beta clonotypes dominating the ex vivo response.

TCRdb ran MiXCR on the reads and lists one entry per CDR3 protein. Counted here are more than 500,000 distinct CDR3 sequences, 15% to 20% occurring once; the ten biggest clones make up 20% to 30%. The clonotype was recovered from a human donor in good health (CMV status not recorded). Some clones in this sample may be carry-over from other donors' samples. The sequenced sample consisted of CD8+ T cells from PBMCs.

The CDR3 region is CASSYSPVADLSTGELFF. DNA for the CDR3: TGTGCCAGCAGTTACTCACCGGTAGCGGATCTTAGCACCGGGGAGCTGTTTTTT. The chain links TRBV6-5 to TRBJ2-2, with a possible D match to TRBD2 (6 bases). Germline CDR1 and CDR2: MNHEY and SVGAGI. With 0 bases removed from V and 4 bases from J, the gap between germline ends came to 18 bases. There are 18 residues in the CDR3.